This T cell receptor beta chain stems from a study of cytomegalovirus exposure and HLA in healthy donors. Whole-study findings and limits: Specificity of three CMV-associated chains for CMV antigens was verified in vitro. Reports described diagnosis of cytomegalovirus status by the classifier as highly specific and sensitive.

Trimming took off 3 bases at V and 0 bases at J, with 4 bases between the two ends. Germline V gene sequence: CDR1 SGHRS, CDR2 YFSETQ. The CDR3 has 14 amino acids. Samples came from healthy bone marrow donors. The PCR ran on 60 Vbeta and 13 Jbeta primers. The assay was immunoSEQ multiplex PCR, and TCRdb's table has in-frame clones only and misses some. This table holds 100,000 to 150,000 clones, around 74% found once. For this clone: Its antigen remains unknown.

The clonotype originates from a man in his 60s in good health and CMV-seropositive. V usage is TRBV5-1 and J usage is TRBJ2-6; the D is unclear. The sequenced sample consisted of PBMCs. The CDR3 region is CASSSSSGANVLTF. The CDR3 nucleotides are TGCGCCAGCAGCTCCAGCTCTGGGGCCAACGTCCTGACTTTC.